This TCR beta chain emerged from a study of identical twins. TCRdb passed the 5' RACE reads through MiXCR, listing each CDR3 protein once. The sample lists a few hundred thousand distinct CDR3 sequences; 9.5% to 10% were seen once. The study's findings and limits: Zero-insertion analyses were open to partial confounding by invariant MAIT and iNKT cells. Weaker excess twin sharing was observed in beta out-of-frame sequences.

Everyone who donated was a healthy Caucasian. This clonotype has a handful of counts. What it binds is not known. CDR1 is MNHEY, CDR2 SVGAGI, per germline. The CDR3 runs 14 residues. V shed 2 bases and J shed 2 bases, with 10 bases lying between them. Another study also made use of these data, one on yellow fever vaccine responses in identical twins.

The chain has TRBV6-5 and TRBJ2-7, with a weak D call TRBD1 (6 bases). This sequence originates from a woman aged 18-35 years in good health. The sequencing sample was made of PBMCs. CDR3 sequence reads: CASSYTRGTYEQYF. In nucleotides, the CDR3 is TGTGCCAGCAGTTACACCAGGGGAACCTACGAGCAGTACTTC.